This T cell receptor beta chain came from a study of CD8 T cells in ankylosing spondylitis. Study outcomes and limitations: Several of the motif variants were reported before in synovial fluid and blood from reactive arthritis. Clones tied to disease were said to be significantly enriched in matched ankylosing spondylitis synovial fluid.

Making the TCR beta libraries involved quantitative 5'-RACE with molecular barcodes. TCRdb reprocessed the 5' RACE reads with MiXCR, giving one entry per CDR3 protein. The profile covers about 360,000 distinct CDR3 sequences, with approximately 15% appearing a single time and 1.1% taken by the ten largest. CDR3 length equals 15 residues. Trimming cost V 4 bases and J 6 bases; bases outside gene matches: 6. Germline CDR1 and CDR2: SGHRS and YFSETQ. This clonotype was recorded many times. Its cognate antigen is unknown. The clonotype comes from a male donor with ankylosing spondylitis or in good health (not recorded which). The V call is TRBV5-1, the J call TRBJ2-1, with 11 bases fitting TRBD1. The sequenced sample consisted of blood, either unsorted or a sorted T cell fraction (not recorded which). The CDR3 sequence: CASSPGQGGFNEQFF. DNA of the CDR3: TGCGCCAGCAGCCCGGGACAGGGGGGTTTCAATGAGCAGTTCTTC.